A selection of T cell receptor beta chains follows, all from one sample in a study of blood T cell repertoires in COVID-19. Generated by immunoSEQ multiplex PCR, the TCRdb table keeps only in-frame clones and is missing some. In the table there are about 300,000 clones, 70% to 90% of which are singletons. Sequencing input: PBMCs or T cells enriched from blood (not recorded which). These receptors all stem from a woman aged 25-40 years who had recovered from COVID-19. Both conserved end residues are part of each CDR3. Fields, in order: D gene, J gene, V gene, clone size, CDR3 protein, CDR3 DNA. The D gene is left open where the match is weak. Size is omitted from some rows. Given values are once, few, many or a class for expanded clones.

d_call: .; j_call: TRBJ1-3; v_call: TRBV7-9; clone_size: .; cdr3_aa: CASSWTAEANTIYF; cdr3_nt: TGTGCCAGCAGCTGGACAGCTGAAGCAAACACCATATATTTT
d_call: .; j_call: TRBJ2-2; v_call: TRBV10-3; clone_size: .; cdr3_aa: CATGMGGPNTGELFF; cdr3_nt: TGTGCCACAGGTATGGGGGGGCCGAACACCGGGGAGCTGTTTTTT
d_call: TRBD1; j_call: TRBJ1-2; v_call: TRBV6-4; clone_size: .; cdr3_aa: CASRPGTGAHYGYTF; cdr3_nt: TGTGCCAGCAGACCCGGGACAGGGGCGCACTATGGCTACACCTTC
d_call: TRBD1; j_call: TRBJ2-3; v_call: TRBV6-5; clone_size: .; cdr3_aa: CASRPTGGASDTQYF; cdr3_nt: TGTGCCAGCAGACCTACAGGGGGCGCGTCGGATACGCAGTATTTT
d_call: .; j_call: TRBJ2-3; v_call: TRBV12-3/TRBV12-4; clone_size: .; cdr3_aa: CASSFRGADTQYF; cdr3_nt: TGTGCCAGCAGTTTTCGAGGTGCAGATACGCAGTATTTT
d_call: .; j_call: TRBJ1-2; v_call: TRBV15; clone_size: .; cdr3_aa: CATSFSGLNSGYGYTF; cdr3_nt: TGTGCCACCAGCTTTTCTGGACTCAACTCTGGCTATGGCTACACCTTC
d_call: TRBD1; j_call: TRBJ1-1; v_call: TRBV19; clone_size: .; cdr3_aa: CASSPRQGAWLSVGTEAFF; cdr3_nt: TGTGCCAGTAGTCCCCGACAGGGGGCATGGTTAAGTGTAGGCACTGAAGCTTTCTTT
d_call: .; j_call: TRBJ2-7; v_call: TRBV5-5; clone_size: .; cdr3_aa: CASSIGQTRGYEQYF; cdr3_nt: TGTGCCAGCAGCATCGGACAGACCCGGGGCTACGAGCAGTACTTC
d_call: TRBD2; j_call: TRBJ2-4; v_call: TRBV4-2; clone_size: .; cdr3_aa: CASSQEVPSGGAAKNIQYF; cdr3_nt: TGTGCCAGCAGCCAAGAGGTTCCCAGCGGGGGGGCGGCCAAAAACATTCAGTACTTC
d_call: .; j_call: TRBJ2-2; v_call: TRBV5-1; clone_size: .; cdr3_aa: CASSLSGNTGELFF; cdr3_nt: TGCGCCAGCAGCTTGTCCGGGAACACCGGGGAGCTGTTTTTT
d_call: TRBD1; j_call: TRBJ1-2; v_call: TRBV18; clone_size: .; cdr3_aa: CASSPPAPTGEDYGYTF; cdr3_nt: TGTGCCAGCTCACCACCCGCCCCGACAGGGGAGGACTATGGCTACACCTTC
d_call: TRBD1; j_call: TRBJ1-1; v_call: TRBV27; clone_size: .; cdr3_aa: CASSWDSRNTEAFF; cdr3_nt: TGTGCCAGCAGTTGGGACAGCCGGAACACTGAAGCTTTCTTT
d_call: TRBD1; j_call: TRBJ1-1; v_call: TRBV5-1; clone_size: few; cdr3_aa: CASSKNRDREGTEAFF; cdr3_nt: TGCGCCAGCAGTAAGAACCGGGACAGGGAAGGAACTGAAGCTTTCTTT
d_call: TRBD2; j_call: TRBJ2-1; v_call: TRBV12-5; clone_size: .; cdr3_aa: CASAAGGGNEQFF; cdr3_nt: TGTGCTAGTGCCGCGGGAGGGGGCAATGAGCAGTTCTTC
d_call: .; j_call: TRBJ2-5; v_call: TRBV9; clone_size: once; cdr3_aa: CASSVPGAETQYF; cdr3_nt: TGTGCCAGCAGCGTTCCTGGGGCAGAGACCCAGTACTTC
d_call: .; j_call: TRBJ1-1; v_call: TRBV25-1; clone_size: .; cdr3_aa: CASSELLNTEAFF; cdr3_nt: TGTGCCAGCAGTGAACTGTTGAACACTGAAGCTTTCTTT
d_call: TRBD2; j_call: TRBJ2-6; v_call: TRBV7-2; clone_size: .; cdr3_aa: CASSLALSGSSGANVLTF; cdr3_nt: TGTGCCAGCAGCTTAGCCCTTAGCGGGTCCTCTGGGGCCAACGTCCTGACTTTC
d_call: TRBD1; j_call: TRBJ1-2; v_call: TRBV6-5; clone_size: .; cdr3_aa: CASSFTGARGYGYTF; cdr3_nt: TGTGCCAGCAGTTTCACAGGGGCCCGTGGCTATGGCTACACCTTC
d_call: TRBD1; j_call: TRBJ2-4; v_call: TRBV18; clone_size: .; cdr3_aa: CASSPPWAGGDKNIQYF; cdr3_nt: TGTGCCAGCTCACCACCCTGGGCAGGGGGCGACAAAAACATTCAGTACTTC
d_call: TRBD2; j_call: TRBJ2-7; v_call: TRBV3-1/TRBV3-2; clone_size: .; cdr3_aa: CASSQDPAGLAGSYEQYF; cdr3_nt: TGTGCCAGCAGCCAAGACCCCGCTGGACTAGCGGGAAGCTACGAGCAGTACTTC
d_call: TRBD1; j_call: TRBJ2-7; v_call: TRBV5-4; clone_size: .; cdr3_aa: CASSQSTGAAYEQYF; cdr3_nt: TGTGCCAGCAGCCAATCTACAGGGGCCGCCTACGAGCAGTACTTC
d_call: .; j_call: TRBJ1-2; v_call: TRBV9; clone_size: .; cdr3_aa: CASSKARDGYTF; cdr3_nt: TGTGCCAGCAGCAAAGCTCGGGATGGCTACACCTTC
d_call: TRBD1; j_call: TRBJ2-3; v_call: TRBV6-5; clone_size: .; cdr3_aa: CASSYYRGPAPDTQYF; cdr3_nt: TGTGCCAGCAGTTACTATAGGGGGCCCGCTCCAGATACGCAGTATTTT
d_call: .; j_call: TRBJ1-6; v_call: TRBV27; clone_size: .; cdr3_aa: CASSLSRHNNSPLHF; cdr3_nt: TGTGCCAGCAGTTTATCCAGACACAATAATTCACCCCTCCACTTT
d_call: .; j_call: TRBJ2-7; v_call: TRBV5-6; clone_size: once; cdr3_aa: CASYPNKRQGKDEQYF; cdr3_nt: TGTGCCAGCTACCCCAACAAAAGGCAGGGCAAGGACGAGCAGTACTTC
d_call: .; j_call: TRBJ1-1; v_call: TRBV27; clone_size: .; cdr3_aa: CASKGQSNTEAFF; cdr3_nt: TGTGCCAGCAAAGGACAGTCAAACACTGAAGCTTTCTTT
d_call: .; j_call: TRBJ1-2; v_call: TRBV10-3; clone_size: .; cdr3_aa: CAISVADFNYGYTF; cdr3_nt: TGTGCCATCAGTGTAGCTGATTTTAACTATGGCTACACCTTC
d_call: .; j_call: TRBJ1-4; v_call: TRBV18; clone_size: .; cdr3_aa: CASSDDKGWGEKLFF; cdr3_nt: TGTGCCAGCTCAGACGACAAGGGGTGGGGTGAAAAACTGTTTTTT
d_call: TRBD1; j_call: TRBJ2-3; v_call: TRBV5-1; clone_size: .; cdr3_aa: CASSLDPGGVNTDTQYF; cdr3_nt: TGCGCCAGCAGCTTGGACCCAGGGGGAGTCAACACAGATACGCAGTATTTT
d_call: TRBD1; j_call: TRBJ1-3; v_call: TRBV6-5; clone_size: .; cdr3_aa: CASNHRGPGGNTIYF; cdr3_nt: TGTGCCAGCAATCACAGGGGGCCGGGGGGAAACACCATATATTTT
d_call: .; j_call: TRBJ1-2; v_call: TRBV2; clone_size: .; cdr3_aa: CASRAPGGAGYGYTF; cdr3_nt: TGTGCCAGCAGGGCCCCGGGGGGGGCCGGCTATGGCTACACCTTC
d_call: TRBD2; j_call: TRBJ2-7; v_call: TRBV7-2; clone_size: .; cdr3_aa: CASSSGTSLTYEQYF; cdr3_nt: TGTGCCAGCAGTTCCGGGACTAGCCTCACCTACGAGCAGTACTTC
d_call: .; j_call: TRBJ1-1; v_call: TRBV5-1; clone_size: once; cdr3_aa: CASSPERTANTEAFF; cdr3_nt: TGCGCCAGCAGCCCGGAAAGGACAGCGAACACTGAAGCTTTCTTT
d_call: .; j_call: TRBJ1-1; v_call: TRBV5-6; clone_size: .; cdr3_aa: CASSLGQEAFF; cdr3_nt: TGTGCCAGCAGCTTGGGACAGGAAGCTTTCTTT
d_call: TRBD1; j_call: TRBJ1-1; v_call: TRBV4-1; clone_size: once; cdr3_aa: CASRPTGGWTEAFF; cdr3_nt: TGCGCCAGCAGACCAACAGGGGGCTGGACTGAAGCTTTCTTT
d_call: .; j_call: TRBJ2-3; v_call: TRBV10-3; clone_size: .; cdr3_aa: CAIAGTDTQYF; cdr3_nt: TGTGCCATCGCCGGGACAGATACGCAGTATTTT
d_call: .; j_call: TRBJ1-5; v_call: TRBV18; clone_size: .; cdr3_aa: CASSPSRGVKPQHF; cdr3_nt: TGTGCCAGCTCACCGAGTCGGGGGGTCAAGCCCCAGCATTTT
d_call: TRBD1; j_call: TRBJ1-6; v_call: TRBV27; clone_size: few; cdr3_aa: CASRRQGGRSPLHF; cdr3_nt: TGTGCCAGCAGGAGACAGGGTGGTCGGTCACCCCTCCACTTT
d_call: TRBD1; j_call: TRBJ1-2; v_call: TRBV6-5; clone_size: .; cdr3_aa: CASSQQRQGAIGYTF; cdr3_nt: TGTGCCAGCAGTCAACAACGACAGGGGGCGATCGGCTACACCTTC
d_call: TRBD1; j_call: TRBJ2-7; v_call: TRBV9; clone_size: .; cdr3_aa: CASSDRDRMNEQYF; cdr3_nt: TGTGCCAGCAGCGACCGGGACAGGATGAACGAGCAGTACTTC
d_call: .; j_call: TRBJ2-7; v_call: TRBV7-2; clone_size: .; cdr3_aa: CASSLAFTSYEQYF; cdr3_nt: TGTGCCAGCAGCTTAGCTTTCACGAGCTACGAGCAGTACTTC
d_call: TRBD1; j_call: TRBJ1-1; v_call: TRBV14; clone_size: .; cdr3_aa: CASSPQGGNTEAFF; cdr3_nt: TGTGCCAGCAGCCCCCAGGGGGGAAACACTGAAGCTTTCTTT
d_call: TRBD1; j_call: TRBJ1-5; v_call: TRBV5-6; clone_size: .; cdr3_aa: CASSAGTGSWQPQHF; cdr3_nt: TGTGCCAGCAGCGCCGGGACAGGGTCATGGCAGCCCCAGCATTTT
d_call: TRBD1; j_call: TRBJ1-1; v_call: TRBV6-5; clone_size: .; cdr3_aa: CASRRQGLAEAFF; cdr3_nt: TGTGCCAGCAGGCGACAGGGTCTCGCTGAAGCTTTCTTT
d_call: .; j_call: TRBJ1-2; v_call: TRBV4-1; clone_size: few; cdr3_aa: CASSRTPRTGNYGYTF; cdr3_nt: TGCGCCAGCAGCCGGACCCCCCGGACGGGAAACTATGGCTACACCTTC
d_call: TRBD2; j_call: TRBJ2-2; v_call: TRBV2; clone_size: .; cdr3_aa: CASSEELAVNTGELFF; cdr3_nt: TGTGCCAGCAGTGAAGAACTAGCGGTAAACACCGGGGAGCTGTTTTTT
d_call: TRBD2; j_call: TRBJ2-5; v_call: TRBV3-1/TRBV3-2; clone_size: .; cdr3_aa: CASSHPTSVLETQYF; cdr3_nt: TGTGCCAGCAGCCATCCTACTAGCGTCTTGGAGACCCAGTACTTC
d_call: .; j_call: TRBJ1-3; v_call: TRBV7-9; clone_size: .; cdr3_aa: CASSLGRGSGNTIYF; cdr3_nt: TGTGCCAGCAGCCTCGGTCGGGGTTCTGGAAACACCATATATTTT
d_call: TRBD1; j_call: TRBJ2-2; v_call: TRBV19; clone_size: .; cdr3_aa: CASSIGGPGQGAYGELFF; cdr3_nt: TGTGCCAGTAGTATAGGGGGACCGGGACAGGGGGCTTACGGGGAGCTGTTTTTT
d_call: .; j_call: TRBJ1-5; v_call: TRBV4-2; clone_size: few; cdr3_aa: CASSQERGVVVQPQHF; cdr3_nt: TGTGCCAGCAGCCAAGAACGGGGGGTGGTTGTTCAGCCCCAGCATTTT
d_call: .; j_call: TRBJ2-3; v_call: TRBV11-1; clone_size: .; cdr3_aa: CASSPGAGLDTQYF; cdr3_nt: TGTGCCAGCAGTCCTGGGGCCGGATTGGATACGCAGTATTTT
d_call: .; j_call: TRBJ2-1; v_call: TRBV7-9; clone_size: .; cdr3_aa: CASRRDRYNEQFF; cdr3_nt: TGTGCCAGTCGGAGGGACAGATACAATGAGCAGTTCTTC
d_call: .; j_call: TRBJ1-2; v_call: TRBV12-3/TRBV12-4; clone_size: .; cdr3_aa: CASSLQFNYGYTF; cdr3_nt: TGTGCCAGCAGTTTACAGTTCAACTATGGCTACACCTTC
d_call: TRBD1; j_call: TRBJ1-2; v_call: TRBV12-5; clone_size: .; cdr3_aa: CASGLGDRVVYGYTF; cdr3_nt: TGTGCTAGTGGTTTGGGGGACAGGGTCGTCTATGGCTACACCTTC
d_call: .; j_call: TRBJ1-5; v_call: TRBV28; clone_size: once; cdr3_aa: CASSPDPGGVRSQPQHF; cdr3_nt: TGTGCCAGCAGTCCCGACCCCGGGGGGGTCAGAAGTCAGCCCCAGCATTTT
d_call: .; j_call: TRBJ1-5; v_call: TRBV7-2; clone_size: .; cdr3_aa: CASSLAGGEPQHF; cdr3_nt: TGTGCCAGCAGCTTAGCGGGAGGGGAGCCCCAGCATTTT
d_call: TRBD1; j_call: TRBJ1-1; v_call: TRBV4-3; clone_size: .; cdr3_aa: CASSQWDRGPGRREAFF; cdr3_nt: TGCGCCAGCAGCCAATGGGACAGGGGCCCCGGCCGTCGTGAAGCTTTCTTT
d_call: .; j_call: TRBJ1-2; v_call: TRBV30; clone_size: once; cdr3_aa: CAFDGGNYGYTF; cdr3_nt: TGTGCCTTTGACGGGGGGAACTATGGCTACACCTTC
d_call: TRBD1; j_call: TRBJ1-1; v_call: TRBV5-1; clone_size: .; cdr3_aa: CASSLEGQGGAFF; cdr3_nt: TGCGCCAGCAGCTTGGAGGGACAGGGGGGAGCTTTCTTT